Following are 12 T cell receptor beta chains from one sample sequenced in a study of cytomegalovirus exposure and HLA in healthy donors. PCR was performed using 60 Vbeta and 13 Jbeta primers. Repertoires were generated with immunoSEQ multiplex PCR, while TCRdb's copy carries only in-frame clones and drops some. The repertoire has some 120,000 clones, about 81% of them found once; the top ten carry 0.85% to 1.4%. Material: PBMCs. The receptors were sampled from a young woman in good health and CMV-seronegative.

The chain recombines TRBV7-9 with TRBJ2-4, with D perhaps TRBD2 (6 bases). This CDR3 is 19 amino acids long. V lost 2 bases, J lost 1 base, and 21 bases lay in between. Germline CDR1 reads SEHNR; CDR2 reads FQNEAQ (reference sequence). The CDR3 protein is CASSLTVTGGKKAKNIQYF. The CDR3 DNA sequence: TGTGCCAGCAGCTTAACAGTCACAGGAGGGAAGAAGGCCAAAAACATTCAGTACTTC.

The table lists this clone with a few counts. This chain uses TRBV11-3 with TRBJ2-4, with TRBD2 as a possible D gene (6 bases). Germline loops: CDR1 SGHNT, CDR2 YENEEA. The CDR3 loop spans 13 amino acids. V was shortened by 4 bases and J by 5 bases, with 9 bases between the two germline ends. This CDR3 reads CASSSGVENIQYF. For the CDR3, the DNA is TGTGCCAGCAGCTCGGGGGTTGAAAACATTCAGTACTTC.

The CDR3 DNA sequence: TGTGCCAGTAGTATAGGAGGGCAGCTCTACGAGCAGTACTTC. Protein: CASSIGGQLYEQYF. The rearrangement links TRBV19 to TRBJ2-7; possibly TRBD2 for D (5 bases). Looked up from germline, CDR1 is LNHDA and CDR2 is SQIVND (reference sequence). The CDR3 is 14 residues long. V was shortened by 1 base and J by 3 bases, with 10 bases between the two germline ends.

The chain joins TRBV6-5 to TRBJ2-1; TRBD2 matches 7 bases. The CDR3 spans 14 residues. The V and J ends lost 6 bases and 6 bases, in that order; junction bases with no gene match: 8. Germline V gene lookup returns CDR1 MNHEY and CDR2 SVGAGI. Here the CDR3 reads CASRLRGGGNEQFF. The CDR3 region has the DNA TGTGCCAGCAGGCTCCGTGGGGGGGGCAATGAGCAGTTCTTC.

The chain is built from TRBV7-2 and TRBJ2-7; TRBD1 matches 9 bases. V was clipped by 6 bases and J by 6 bases; unmatched bases: 9. The V gene's germline CDR1 is SGHTA and CDR2 FQGNSA. This CDR3 contains 14 residues. CDR3 bases: TGTGCCAGCAGTTACTGGGACAGGGCCGCCGAGCAGTACTTC. This gives the protein CASSYWDRAAEQYF. The entire variable domain, with the rest obtained from reference TRBV7-2 and TRBJ2-7, is as follows: GAGVSQSPSNKVTEKGKDVELRCDPISGHTALYWYRQSLGQGLEFLIYFQGNSAPDKSGLPSDRFSAERTGGSVSTLTIQRTQQEDSAVYLCASSYWDRAAEQYFGPGTRLTVT.

This chain uses TRBV6-5 with TRBJ1-5; 9 bases fit TRBD1. CDR1 MNHEY and CDR2 SVGAGI come from the germline V gene. The CDR3 sequence is 15 residues long. V was pared by 0 bases and J by 6 bases, with 3 bases of the junction left unmatched. For the CDR3, the DNA is TGTGCCAGCAGTTACTCCCGACAGGGGGGTCAGCCCCAGCATTTT. Its translation: CASSYSRQGGQPQHF.

The V and J genes are TRBV7-9 and TRBJ2-7; D might be TRBD1 (6 bases). Germline loops: CDR1 SEHNR, CDR2 FQNEAQ (reference sequence). CDR3 length: 14 residues. V was clipped by 3 bases and J by 8 bases, with 17 bases between them. The CDR3 region has the DNA TGTGCCAGCAGCTTGGACAACAGGGCCTTCAAGCAGTACTTC. Protein sequence: CASSLDNRAFKQYF.

The rearrangement links TRBV18 to TRBJ2-7; the D gene is possibly TRBD2 (6 bases). The CDR3 spans 15 residues. CDR1 is KGHSH and CDR2 is LQKENI in the germline V gene. Trimming pared 3 bases from V and 0 bases from J, leaving 12 bases between. CDR3 sequence reads: CASSPKDGSSYEQYF. The CDR3 nucleotides read TGTGCCAGCTCACCGAAGGACGGGAGCTCCTACGAGCAGTACTTC.

The rearrangement links TRBV6-1 to TRBJ1-6, with D tentatively TRBD1 (6 bases). V was clipped by 7 bases and J by 9 bases, with 19 bases between them. The germline gives CDR1 MNHNS, CDR2 SASEGT. This CDR3 region has 15 residues. The CDR3 spells CASTLQREGGSPLHF. CDR3 in DNA: TGTGCCAGCACCCTTCAAAGGGAGGGGGGTTCACCCCTCCACTTT.

V is TRBV27 and J is TRBJ2-3; tentative D call: TRBD1 (6 bases). CDR3 length equals 17 residues. Trimming stripped 2 bases from V and 1 base from J, with 16 bases between. Germline lookup yields CDR1 MNHEY and CDR2 SMNVEV (reference sequence). The CDR3 nucleotides are TGTGCCAGCAGTTTAAAGAGAACAGGGTGGCGCACAGATACGCAGTATTTT. Translation: CASSLKRTGWRTDTQYF.

V gene TRBV29-1 combines with J gene TRBJ1-4; D may be TRBD1 (6 bases). The V gene's germline CDR1 is SQVTM and CDR2 ANQGSEA. V was cut by 7 bases and J by 3 bases, with 9 bases left in between. The CDR3 has 12 residues. This chain's CDR3 is CSATGSNEKLFF. In DNA, the CDR3 is TGCAGCGCCACAGGGTCTAATGAAAAACTGTTTTTT.

V is TRBV5-1 and J is TRBJ2-7; 7 nucleotides line up with TRBD1. The CDR3 is made up of 13 amino acids. Per germline, CDR1 SGHRS and CDR2 YFSETQ. V gave up 4 bases and J gave up 2 bases; unmatched junction bases: 3. The CDR3 DNA is TGCGCCAGCAGCCCAGGGGGTACCTACGAGCAGTACTTC. Translation gives CASSPGGTYEQYF.